This TCR beta chain derives from a study of blood T cell repertoires in COVID-19. For the study at large: Researchers got acute and convalescent COVID-19 samples from the United States, Italy and Spain.

Method: immunoSEQ multiplex PCR; TCRdb's copy keeps in-frame clones and lacks some. The profile shows about 190,000 clones, 75% to 90% of them singletons. This CDR3 is 18 amino acids long. The germline V gene encodes CDR1 KGHSH and CDR2 LQKENI. V lost 6 bases and J lost 5; bases outside the gene matches: 12. The TCR originated in a man aged 35 to 55 with acute or convalescent COVID-19. Sequenced sample: peripheral blood. The chain has TRBV18 and TRBJ2-5; 16 bases match TRBD2. The CDR3 DNA reads as TGTGCCAGCTCTCACACCGGGACTAGCGGGGGGGCTCGGGAGACCCAGTACTTC. It yields the protein CASSHTGTSGGARETQYF. Full variable domain (remainder filled in from reference TRBV18 and TRBJ2-5): NAGVMQNPRHLVRRRGQEARLRCSPMKGHSHVYWYRQLPEEGLKFMVYLQKENIIDESGMPKERFSAEFPKEGPSILRIQQVVRGDSAAYFCASSHTGTSGGARETQYFGPGTRLLVL.